Shown below are 28 T cell receptor beta chains from a single sample sequenced in a study of response to subunit inactivated influenza vaccine. MiXCR was run by TCRdb on the RT-PCR reads, yielding one entry per CDR3 protein. The data hold roughly 650,000 distinct CDR3 sequences, with 15% to 17% observed a single time. The sequencing used PBMCs from blood, collected approximately 13 days after vaccination. These receptors all come from a man in his fifties or sixties who received an inactivated influenza vaccine.

This clonotype was picked up a small number of times. The CDR3 DNA is TGTGCCAGCAGTTTAAGGACACCTCTATCATACCAAGAGACCCAGTACTTC. Translated, it gives CASSLRTPLSYQETQYF. The chain employs TRBV12-3 or TRBV12-4 and TRBJ2-5, with D possibly TRBD1 on 5 matching bases. CDR3 length equals 17 residues. The V and J ends lost 2 bases and 0 bases respectively, with 16 bases between them.

This clonotype was picked up a small number of times. J is TRBJ2-3 and V is TRBV27; TRBD2 matches at 8 bases. V was pared by 7 bases and J by 3 bases, with 6 bases of the junction left unmatched. Per the germline V gene, CDR1 is MNHEY and CDR2 is SMNVEV (reference sequence). CDR3 length: 14 residues. The CDR3 is CASTPSGRTDTQYF. CDR3 nucleotides: TGTGCCAGCACCCCGAGCGGGAGAACAGATACGCAGTATTTT.

The sample holds a few counts of this clonotype. The chain is built from TRBV7-9 and TRBJ2-7; D is unresolved. Per the germline V gene, CDR1 is SEHNR and CDR2 is FQNEAQ (reference sequence). This CDR3 contains 12 residues. Between the trimmed V and J ends, which lost 0 bases and 6 bases, there was a span of 6 bases. For the CDR3, the DNA is TGTGCCAGCAGCTTAGCGGCTCCCGAGCAGTACTTC. Amino acid sequence: CASSLAAPEQYF.

CDR3 loop: CASSRTDRGNVYEQYF. The DNA for the CDR3 is TGTGCCAGTAGTAGGACGGACAGGGGTAATGTCTACGAGCAGTACTTC. The chain employs TRBV19 and TRBJ2-7; 9 positions agree with TRBD1. This CDR3 is built from 16 residues. Unmatched junction bases numbered 10, after V lost 4 bases and J lost 3 bases. The germline gives CDR1 LNHDA, CDR2 SQIVND (reference sequence). The complete variable domain, with remaining parts taken from reference TRBV19 and TRBJ2-7, reads DGGITQSPKYLFRKEGQNVTLSCEQNLNHDAMYWYRQDPGQGLRLIYYSQIVNDFQKGDIAEGYSVSREKKESFPLTVTSAQKNPTAFYLCASSRTDRGNVYEQYFGPGTRLTVT.

V and J are TRBV5-1 and TRBJ2-3; a weak D match, TRBD1 (6 bases). Germline V gene lookup returns CDR1 SGHRS and CDR2 YFSETQ. The CDR3 runs to 15 residues. The V end was cut by 5 bases, the J end by 2 bases, with 15 bases between. CDR3 amino acids: CASRENGQHTDTQYF. CDR3 nucleotide sequence: TGCGCCAGCAGGGAGAACGGACAGCACACAGATACGCAGTATTTT.

This clonotype showed up just a few times. The CDR3 sequence is CSAGGLETVDEQFF. Written as DNA, the CDR3 is TGCAGTGCTGGGGGACTCGAGACGGTGGATGAGCAGTTCTTC. The J gene is TRBJ2-1, the V gene TRBV20-1, with a tentative D call TRBD2 (6 bases). The V end lost 5 bases, the J end lost 8 bases, and 19 bases lay between the germline ends. Germline V lookup: CDR1 DFQATT, CDR2 SNEGSKA (reference sequence). The CDR3 loop spans 14 amino acids.

This clonotype was found a few times. The chain recombines TRBV20-1 with TRBJ2-2; 8 bases map to TRBD1. Trimming at V came to 2 bases and at J to 4 bases, leaving 0 bases not matched to a gene. The CDR3 sequence is 13 residues long. Germline V gives CDR1 DFQATT, CDR2 SNEGSKA (reference sequence). CDR3 DNA: TGCAGTGCTAGACAGGGGGCCACCGGGGAGCTGTTTTTT. Translated, it gives CSARQGATGELFF.

This clonotype was recorded at least ten times. This sequence joins TRBV6-5 and TRBJ1-4; perhaps TRBD1 as D (5 bases). V lost 4 bases, J lost 3 bases, and 9 bases lay in between. The CDR3 loop spans 14 amino acids. Germline loops: CDR1 MNHEY, CDR2 SVGAGI. The DNA of the CDR3 is TGTGCCAGCAGTTCAGAAGGGGCTAATGAAAAACTGTTTTTT. Protein: CASSSEGANEKLFF.

The chain combines TRBV12-3 or TRBV12-4 with TRBJ2-4; maybe TRBD1 (6 bases). V lost 2 bases, J lost 8 bases, and 16 bases lay in between. There are 15 residues in the CDR3. The chain's CDR3 is CASSLMGARGDIQYF. DNA for the CDR3: TGTGCCAGCAGTTTAATGGGGGCCCGGGGTGACATTCAGTACTTC.

The chain employs TRBV7-9 and TRBJ2-7; no clear D. V was trimmed by 4 bases and J by 3 bases, leaving 7 bases between them. The germline gives CDR1 SEHNR, CDR2 FQNEAQ (reference sequence). The CDR3 is 12 amino acids. As DNA, the CDR3 is TGTGCCAGCAGCTCCTCTTTCTACGAGCAGTACTTC. Translated: CASSSSFYEQYF.

The sample holds many counts of this clonotype. The chain carries TRBV5-1 and TRBJ2-1; D gene ambiguous. CDR3 length equals 15 residues. Trimming stripped 2 bases from V and 0 bases from J, with 9 bases between. CDR1 is SGHRS and CDR2 is YFSETQ in the germline V gene. The CDR3 spells CASSFFQSSYNEQFF. The CDR3 DNA is TGCGCCAGCAGCTTCTTCCAAAGCTCCTACAATGAGCAGTTCTTC.

This clonotype has more than one count but fewer than ten. The rearrangement joins TRBV4-1 to TRBJ2-5; D is ambiguous. The germline V gene encodes CDR1 MGHRA and CDR2 YSYEKL. CDR3 length equals 13 residues. Trimming pared 0 bases from V and 4 bases from J, leaving 6 bases between. The CDR3 loop is CASSQDERETQYF. As DNA, the CDR3 is TGCGCCAGCAGCCAAGATGAGCGAGAGACCCAGTACTTC.

This clonotype has just a few counts. The chain recombines TRBV25-1 with TRBJ2-3, with D possibly matching TRBD2 (5 bases). CDR1 MGHDK and CDR2 SYGVNS come from the germline V gene. The CDR3 is 11 amino acids. The V gene lost 8 bases and the J gene lost 9 bases, with 12 bases spanning the gap. CDR3 nucleotide sequence: TGTGCCAGCGGGTGGGAGACAACGCAGTATTTT. This gives the protein CASGWETTQYF.

This chain connects TRBV29-1 to TRBJ2-4, with no clear D. The CDR3 has 13 residues. V gave up 0 bases and J gave up 2 bases, with 5 bases separating them. Germline V lookup: CDR1 SQVTM, CDR2 ANQGSEA. DNA of the CDR3: TGCAGCGTTGAAGATCTATCCAAAAACATTCAGTACTTC. Translated, it gives CSVEDLSKNIQYF.

This clonotype was picked up a small number of times. The chain joins TRBV4-3 to TRBJ2-7; D might be TRBD2 (5 bases). The germline V gene encodes CDR1 LGHNA and CDR2 YSLEER. The ends were cut back, 0 bases at V and 2 bases at J, with 8 bases in the middle. The CDR3 covers 14 residues. The CDR3 DNA follows: TGCGCCAGCAGCCAAGAGAGCGGTACCTACGAGCAGTACTTC. Encoded protein: CASSQESGTYEQYF.

This clonotype has just a few counts. The chain joins TRBV11-3 to TRBJ2-1, with 11 bases fitting TRBD1. The germline V gene encodes CDR1 SGHNT and CDR2 YENEEA. Trimming took 5 bases from V and 3 from J; bases not matched to a gene: 6. There are 16 residues in the CDR3. CDR3 in amino acids: CASSATGTGGYNEQFF. In DNA, the CDR3 is TGTGCCAGCAGCGCCACCGGGACAGGGGGCTACAATGAGCAGTTCTTC. Supplemented by reference TRBV11-3 and TRBJ2-1, the full variable domain reads EAGVVQSPRYKIIEKKQPVAFWCNPISGHNTLYWYLQNLGQGPELLIRYENEEAVDDSQLPKDRFSAERLKGVDSTLKIQPAELGDSAVYLCASSATGTGGYNEQFFGPGTRLTVL.

In its sample, this clonotype was seen a few times. CDR3 residues: CASSLGVGRASYEQYF. The CDR3 DNA reads TGTGCCAGCAGCTTAGGGGTCGGCAGGGCCTCCTACGAGCAGTACTTC. J is TRBJ2-7 and V is TRBV7-2; maybe TRBD1 (5 bases). Germline V gene sequence: CDR1 SGHTA, CDR2 FQGNSA. The V and J ends lost 1 base and 0 bases respectively, with 13 bases between them. The length of the CDR3 is 16 residues.

This clonotype was detected a few times. V is TRBV7-9 and J is TRBJ1-1, with 10 bases matching TRBD1. The trim removed 7 bases at V and 1 base at J, leaving 3 bases unmatched. The CDR3 covers 14 residues. Germline V gene sequence: CDR1 SEHNR, CDR2 FQNEAQ (reference sequence). CDR3 bases: TGTGCCAGCACCAGGACAGGGGGGAACACTGAAGCTTTCTTT. It yields the protein CASTRTGGNTEAFF.

This clonotype was seen a few times. The chain couples TRBV5-1 to TRBJ2-7, with 9 nucleotides matching TRBD1. The CDR3 covers 17 residues. Germline V gives CDR1 SGHRS, CDR2 YFSETQ. V gave up 0 bases and J gave up 1 base; unmatched junction bases: 8. Here the CDR3 DNA reads TGCGCCAGCAGCTTGGCCGGGACAGGGCGAACATCCTACGAGCAGTACTTC. The encoded protein is CASSLAGTGRTSYEQYF.

The chain links TRBV9 to TRBJ1-1; D not certain. V dropped 0 bases and J dropped 0 bases, with 12 bases sitting between them. The germline V gene has CDR1 SGDLS and CDR2 YYNGEE. The CDR3 runs to 16 residues. CDR3 nucleotides: TGTGCCAGCAGCGTAGGAGTTGGGCCCATGAACACTGAAGCTTTCTTT. As protein: CASSVGVGPMNTEAFF.

Only a few counts were recorded for this clonotype. The V call is TRBV28, the J call TRBJ2-5; D is ambiguous. Trimming removed 4 bases from V and 3 bases from J, with 9 bases in between. There are 13 residues in the CDR3. Germline CDR1 reads MDHEN; CDR2 reads SYDVKM. CDR3 sequence: CASSSGSKETQYF. The CDR3 nucleotides read TGTGCCAGCAGTTCGGGCAGTAAAGAGACCCAGTACTTC. The full variable domain, completed using reference TRBV28 and TRBJ2-5, is DVKVTQSSRYLVKRTGEKVFLECVQDMDHENMFWYRQDPGLGLRLIYFSYDVKMKEKGDIPEGYSVSREKKERFSLILESASTNQTSMYLCASSSGSKETQYFGPGTRLLVL.

This clonotype was detected ten times or more. The chain employs TRBV12-3 or TRBV12-4 and TRBJ2-2; possible D gene TRBD1, 6 bases. CDR3 length: 16 amino acids. V was trimmed by 1 base and J by 3 bases, leaving 12 bases between them. This chain's CDR3 is CASSLGGRRDTGELFF. The DNA for the CDR3 is TGTGCCAGCAGTTTAGGGGGGCGCAGAGACACCGGGGAGCTGTTTTTT.

The chain links TRBV24-1 to TRBJ2-3; a weak D match, TRBD2 (6 bases). Trimming stripped 2 bases from V and 1 base from J, with 15 bases between. The germline V gene has CDR1 KGHDR and CDR2 SFDVKD. The CDR3 sequence is 17 residues long. The CDR3 region has the DNA TGTGCCACCAGTGATTACATCACTAGCAAGGGCACAGATACGCAGTATTTT. This sequence encodes CATSDYITSKGTDTQYF.

The V call is TRBV7-2, the J call TRBJ2-7; TRBD1 agrees at 8 bases. From germline, CDR1 is SGHTA and CDR2 FQGNSA. The V segment lost 5 bases and the J segment 2 bases; nucleotides outside the gene matches: 5. The CDR3 contains 14 residues. CDR3 region: CASSPYRGTYEQYF. The CDR3 region has the DNA TGTGCCAGCAGCCCTTACAGGGGGACCTACGAGCAGTACTTC.

This clonotype was counted a few times. The chain has TRBV12-3 or TRBV12-4 and TRBJ2-3; 7 bases align to TRBD2. This CDR3 region has 18 residues. V was pared by 5 bases and J by 3 bases, with 17 bases of the junction left unmatched. CDR3 nucleotide sequence: TGTGCCAGCAGTCCCCACCCCTATGGCGGGAGTGTAACAGATACGCAGTATTTT. The encoded protein is CASSPHPYGGSVTDTQYF.

This clonotype was detected only a few times. The J gene is TRBJ2-7, the V gene TRBV20-1; D may match TRBD1 or TRBD2 (5 bases each). Germline lookup yields CDR1 DFQATT and CDR2 SNEGSKA (reference sequence). The CDR3 sequence is 13 residues long. V was pared by 7 bases and J by 7 bases, with 20 bases between. The CDR3 sequence is CSEGGRGPGEQYF. In nucleotides, the CDR3 is TGCAGTGAAGGAGGAAGGGGACCAGGGGAGCAGTACTTC.

The chain links TRBV20-1 to TRBJ2-1; D is unresolved. V lost 0 bases and J lost 0, with 15 bases in between. This CDR3 is 17 amino acids long. Germline V lookup: CDR1 DFQATT, CDR2 SNEGSKA (reference sequence). The CDR3 spells CSARDLQAKSSYNEQFF. The CDR3 DNA sequence: TGCAGTGCTAGAGATCTCCAGGCGAAAAGCTCCTACAATGAGCAGTTCTTC.

This clonotype has just a few counts. The junction and the germline gene differ at one end; a read error may be behind it. This chain uses TRBV29-1 with TRBJ2-2; D remains unclear. Per the germline V gene, CDR1 is SQVTM and CDR2 is ANQGSEA. The CDR3 runs 11 residues. The CDR3: CSVQDGGELFF. CDR3 DNA: TGCAGCGTTCAAGATGGCGGGGAGCTGTTTTTT.